This T cell receptor (delta chain) was profiled in a study of gamma-delta T cells after stem cell transplantation. TCRdb called clones anew from the RT-PCR reads with CATT. The table lists about 14,000 delta-chain clones, about 9.8% of them singletons. CDR3 length equals 17 residues. Germline CDR1 and CDR2: GEAIGNYY and EKD. Notes on this clone: A single base is all that separates this from a far larger clone, so a read error is likely. The sample holds other DNA sequences that translate to the same CDR3.

This TCR was recovered from a human donor. It is not recorded whose cells these are; they may come from a transplant donor. The chain combines TRDV2 with TRDJ1; D uncertain. What was sequenced was gamma-delta T cells. For the CDR3, the DNA is TGCGCCTGTGACACCCTCGGGTCCGCCCTTGACACCGATAAACTCATCTTT. Its translation: CACDTLGSALDTDKLIF.